The 27 T cell receptor beta chains below all came from one sample that was sequenced in a study of cytomegalovirus exposure and HLA in healthy donors. PCR was performed using 60 Vbeta and 13 Jbeta primers. The method was immunoSEQ multiplex PCR; TCRdb's version includes in-frame clones alone and lacks a portion of them. The sample holds 200,000 to 250,000 clones; roughly 80% are singletons and the top ten take over 1.1%. Sequenced sample: PBMCs. The receptors here all came from a girl aged 5-17 years in good health and CMV-seronegative.

The CDR3 protein is CASSSRPPQRDSDTQYF. CDR3 in DNA: TGTGCCAGCTCCTCACGCCCGCCACAGCGGGACTCAGATACGCAGTATTTT. V is TRBV18 and J is TRBJ2-3, with TRBD2 matching 7 bases. This CDR3 has 17 residues. With V trimmed by 6 bases and J by 4 bases, 16 bases remained unmatched. Germline assignment: CDR1 KGHSH and CDR2 LQKENI.

There are a few counts of this clone. The chain recombines TRBV29-1 with TRBJ1-1; D possibly corresponds to TRBD1 (6 bases). Germline V lookup: CDR1 SQVTM, CDR2 ANQGSEA. The CDR3 has 12 amino acids. The V end lost 5 bases, the J end lost 1 base, and 8 bases lay between the germline ends. The CDR3 DNA follows: TGCAGCGTTAGACAGGCGAACACTGAAGCTTTCTTT. It yields the protein CSVRQANTEAFF.

This sequence joins TRBV6-1 and TRBJ1-2; D call uncertain. With 1 base removed from V and 4 bases from J, the gap between germline ends came to 13 bases. The CDR3 has 15 amino acids. The germline CDR1 and CDR2 sequences are MNHNS and SASEGT. The CDR3 reads CASSEGEGLTYGYTF. The DNA of the CDR3 is TGTGCCAGCAGTGAAGGGGAGGGCTTGACCTATGGCTACACCTTC.

The chain links TRBV7-9 to TRBJ1-1, with TRBD1 as a possible D gene (6 bases). With 5 bases removed from V and 10 bases from J, the gap between germline ends came to 20 bases. The CDR3 sequence is 14 residues long. Germline CDR1 and CDR2: SEHNR and FQNEAQ (reference sequence). CDR3 amino acids: CASSPTSTGSIAFF. The CDR3 DNA is TGTGCCAGCAGCCCTACTAGTACAGGGAGTATAGCTTTCTTT.

The chain combines TRBV19 with TRBJ1-3; D might be TRBD1 (6 bases). The V gene lost 10 bases and the J gene lost 9 bases, with 13 bases spanning the gap. In germline, CDR1 is LNHDA, CDR2 SQIVND (reference sequence). This CDR3 is built from 11 residues. DNA of the CDR3: TGTGCCACCAGAACAGGGCTCACCATATATTTT. The encoded protein is CATRTGLTIYF.

The CDR3 DNA is TGTGCCAGCAGTGAATCACCGGGACAGAGCACGTTTACCTTC. Protein: CASSESPGQSTFTF. V is TRBV25-1 and J is TRBJ1-2, with TRBD1 identical over 7 bases. The CDR3 extends over 14 amino acids. V gave up 1 base and J gave up 14 bases; unmatched junction bases: 13. Germline lookup yields CDR1 MGHDK and CDR2 SYGVNS.

This clone was seen a handful of times. The genes are TRBV6-1 and TRBJ1-6, with 11 positions matching TRBD1. In germline, CDR1 is MNHNS, CDR2 SASEGT. The CDR3 consists of 15 residues. J was trimmed by 9 bases and V by 6 bases; bases with no gene match: 7. CDR3 DNA: TGTGCCAGCAGATCCTCCGGGACAGGGGGTTCACCCCTCCACTTT. This gives the protein CASRSSGTGGSPLHF.

This clone has just one count. The chain couples TRBV28 to TRBJ1-2; 7 bases are shared with TRBD1. V was clipped by 1 base and J by 6 bases; unmatched bases: 5. The CDR3 sequence is 14 residues long. The germline gives CDR1 MDHEN, CDR2 SYDVKM. The CDR3 DNA follows: TGTGCCAGCAGTTTATTAAAGGGGGCACATGGCTACACCTTC. It codes for CASSLLKGAHGYTF.

The chain carries TRBV27 and TRBJ2-5, with 8 bases lining up with TRBD1. CDR3 length: 14 amino acids. V lost 3 bases to trimming and J lost 5 bases; unmatched junction nucleotides: 5. CDR1 and CDR2 (germline): MNHEY, SMNVEV (reference sequence). The CDR3 nucleotides read TGTGCCAGCAGTTTGCGACAGGGGCTGGAGACCCAGTACTTC. The encoded protein is CASSLRQGLETQYF.

This chain joins TRBV27 and TRBJ1-4; 9 nucleotides align to TRBD1. V gave up 6 bases and J gave up 8 bases; unmatched junction bases: 13. Germline V gene sequence: CDR1 MNHEY, CDR2 SMNVEV (reference sequence). The CDR3 sequence is 16 residues long. The CDR3 DNA is TGTGCCAGCAGCTTCCGTGTCGGGACAGGGCGGGAAAAACTGTTTTTT. This translates into CASSFRVGTGREKLFF. Looking up the rest from reference TRBV27 and TRBJ1-4 gives the full variable domain: EAQVTQNPRYLITVTGKKLTVTCSQNMNHEYMSWYRQDPGLGLRQIYYSMNVEVTDKGDVPEGYKVSRKEKRNFPLILESPSPNQTSLYFCASSFRVGTGREKLFFGSGTQLSVL.

The chain couples TRBV6-5 to TRBJ2-2; 11 positions agree with TRBD1. The CDR3 totals 16 residues. Per germline, CDR1 MNHEY and CDR2 SVGAGI. J gave up 4 bases and V 4 bases, and 5 bases lay outside the gene matches. The CDR3 spells CASSFRTGGGTGELFF. The CDR3 DNA is TGTGCCAGCAGTTTCAGGACAGGGGGCGGCACCGGGGAGCTGTTTTTT.

This chain joins TRBV4-3 and TRBJ2-5; 7 nucleotides align to TRBD2. This CDR3 has 16 residues. Losses at the gene ends were 1 base for V and 5 bases for J; bases not matched to a gene: 10. Germline-derived CDR1 and CDR2 are LGHNA and YSLEER. CDR3 region: CASSQGIPGGSETQYF. CDR3 coding DNA: TGCGCCAGCAGCCAAGGCATCCCGGGGGGATCGGAGACCCAGTACTTC.

This clone was observed a handful of times. The chain is built from TRBV30 and TRBJ1-2; 7 bases align to TRBD1. The CDR3 sequence is 14 residues long. CDR1 and CDR2 from the germline V gene are GTSNPN and SVGIG (reference sequence). Unmatched junction bases numbered 11, after V lost 5 bases and J lost 5 bases. Here the CDR3 reads CAWFLPGQTYGYTF. As DNA, the CDR3 is TGTGCCTGGTTCCTCCCGGGACAGACGTATGGCTACACCTTC.

This clone was seen more than once but under ten times. The chain combines TRBV5-1 with TRBJ1-6; 8 bases map to TRBD1. The CDR3 has 16 residues. Germline V gene sequence: CDR1 SGHRS, CDR2 YFSETQ. Trimming took 0 bases from V and 9 from J; bases not matched to a gene: 8. CDR3 amino acids: CASSLAGDRFGSPLHF. The CDR3 DNA reads TGCGCCAGCAGCTTGGCCGGGGACAGGTTTGGTTCACCCCTCCACTTT.

The chain recombines TRBV5-4 with TRBJ1-4; D uncertain. Per the germline V gene, CDR1 is SGHNT and CDR2 is YYREEE (reference sequence). This CDR3 region has 16 residues. The ends were cut back, 4 bases at V and 0 bases at J, with 13 bases in the middle. The CDR3 sequence is CASSTGGLATNEKLFF. CDR3 bases: TGTGCCAGCAGCACGGGAGGCCTTGCAACTAATGAAAAACTGTTTTTT.

The gene calls are TRBV19 and TRBJ1-3, with D maybe TRBD1 (6 bases). The CDR3 sequence is 17 residues long. CDR1 and CDR2 from the germline V gene are LNHDA and SQIVND (reference sequence). Trimming took 9 bases from V and 0 from J, leaving 21 bases between them. The CDR3 DNA follows: TGTGCCAGCACAATTAACAGGGCAGGCCGCTCTGGAAACACCATATATTTT. It specifies CASTINRAGRSGNTIYF.

Details on this clone: This sample includes further DNA sequences coding for the same CDR3. V is TRBV2 and J is TRBJ1-5, with TRBD1 matching over 7 bases. Germline CDR1 SNHLY, CDR2 FYNNEI. V shed 5 bases and J 2 bases; nucleotides not matched to a gene: 3. This CDR3 has 14 amino acids. CDR3 region: CASSTDRGNQPQHF. CDR3 bases: TGTGCCAGCAGTACAGACAGGGGCAATCAGCCCCAGCATTTT.

V and J are TRBV7-2 and TRBJ1-1; maybe TRBD1 (5 bases). The CDR3 is 16 amino acids. The germline V and J ends were trimmed by 0 bases and 4 bases, with 15 bases remaining between them. Germline V lookup: CDR1 SGHTA, CDR2 FQGNSA. The CDR3, as DNA: TGTGCCAGCAGCTTAGCGGCAGGGTATCTCGGCACTGAAGCTTTCTTT. This translates into CASSLAAGYLGTEAFF.

In this sample, this clone turned up once. The genes are TRBV28 and TRBJ1-2, with TRBD1 matching 8 bases. CDR3 length: 13 residues. The J segment lost 7 bases and the V segment lost 6 bases, leaving 7 bases of the junction unmatched. CDR1 is MDHEN, CDR2 SYDVKM, per germline. The CDR3 nucleotides read TGTGCCAGCAGCCGTGGACAGGGTACTGGCTACACCTTC. This translates into CASSRGQGTGYTF.

The chain joins TRBV30 to TRBJ1-1, with D perhaps matching TRBD1 (6 bases). CDR1 is GTSNPN and CDR2 is SVGIG in the germline V gene (reference sequence). With 4 bases removed from V and 0 bases from J, the gap between germline ends came to 27 bases. This CDR3 is 19 amino acids long. CDR3 coding DNA: TGTGCCTGGATTCAGGCGTGGAGAAACAGGGAAGCGATGAACACTGAAGCTTTCTTT. Encoded protein: CAWIQAWRNREAMNTEAFF.

The DNA of the CDR3 is TGTGCCAGCAGTGCGAGCTCCTACGAGCAGTACTTC. It codes for CASSASSYEQYF. V usage is TRBV27 and J usage is TRBJ2-5; D not certain. Gene TRBJ2-7 matches the end of the DNA better, so the J call may be wrong. Germline loops: CDR1 MNHEY, CDR2 SMNVEV (reference sequence). The CDR3 consists of 12 residues.

V usage is TRBV5-8 and J usage is TRBJ2-3; 7 nucleotides match TRBD2. Trimming at V came to 6 bases and at J to 5 bases, leaving 9 bases not matched to a gene. Per the germline V gene, CDR1 is SGHTS and CDR2 is YDEGEE. CDR3 size: 14 residues. The CDR3 nucleotides are TGTGCCAGCAACCAATTGCGGGGGAAAGATACGCAGTATTTT. As protein: CASNQLRGKDTQYF.

This clone has just one count. The V gene is TRBV27, the J gene TRBJ2-5, with 9 bases that match TRBD2. This CDR3 contains 14 residues. The V and J ends lost 6 bases and 5 bases, in that order; junction bases with no gene match: 7. Per germline, CDR1 MNHEY and CDR2 SMNVEV (reference sequence). As DNA, the CDR3 is TGTGCCAGCAGGGGAGCGGGGGGTGGGGAGACCCAGTACTTC. It specifies CASRGAGGGETQYF.

The rearrangement uses TRBV5-1 and TRBJ1-4; D is perhaps TRBD1 (6 bases). The germline V gene encodes CDR1 SGHRS and CDR2 YFSETQ. V dropped 0 bases and J dropped 5 bases, with 14 bases sitting between them. The CDR3 is 16 residues long. The CDR3 DNA reads as TGCGCCAGCAGCTTGGAGGTGGGACACAGCAATGAAAAACTGTTTTTT. Translating gives CASSLEVGHSNEKLFF.

This chain joins TRBV7-2 and TRBJ1-5, with 10 positions matching TRBD1. This CDR3 spans 15 amino acids. Per the germline V gene, CDR1 is SGHTA and CDR2 is FQGNSA. With V trimmed by 5 bases and J by 4 bases, 5 bases remained unmatched. CDR3: CASSTGQGKNQPQHF. The CDR3 nucleotides read TGTGCCAGCAGCACGGGACAGGGGAAGAATCAGCCCCAGCATTTT. Looking up the rest from reference TRBV7-2 and TRBJ1-5 gives the full variable domain: GAGVSQSPSNKVTEKGKDVELRCDPISGHTALYWYRQSLGQGLEFLIYFQGNSAPDKSGLPSDRFSAERTGGSVSTLTIQRTQQEDSAVYLCASSTGQGKNQPQHFGDGTRLSIL.

V is TRBV5-5 and J is TRBJ1-2; weak D call: TRBD1 (6 bases). The CDR3 has 15 amino acids. CDR1 SGHKS and CDR2 YYEKEE come from the germline V gene (reference sequence). Trimming pared 1 base from V and 2 bases from J, leaving 12 bases between. This CDR3 is CASSLTPTGNYGYTF. CDR3 coding DNA: TGTGCCAGCAGCTTGACCCCCACAGGGAACTATGGCTACACCTTC.

CDR3 coding DNA: TGCGCCAGCAGCGTAGACAGGGCCAACACTGAAGCTTTCTTT. Translated: CASSVDRANTEAFF. The chain recombines TRBV5-1 with TRBJ1-1, with 7 bases fitting TRBD1. V shed 4 bases, J shed 2 bases, and the junction held 5 bases outside the gene matches. This CDR3 is 14 amino acids long. In germline, CDR1 is SGHRS, CDR2 YFSETQ.